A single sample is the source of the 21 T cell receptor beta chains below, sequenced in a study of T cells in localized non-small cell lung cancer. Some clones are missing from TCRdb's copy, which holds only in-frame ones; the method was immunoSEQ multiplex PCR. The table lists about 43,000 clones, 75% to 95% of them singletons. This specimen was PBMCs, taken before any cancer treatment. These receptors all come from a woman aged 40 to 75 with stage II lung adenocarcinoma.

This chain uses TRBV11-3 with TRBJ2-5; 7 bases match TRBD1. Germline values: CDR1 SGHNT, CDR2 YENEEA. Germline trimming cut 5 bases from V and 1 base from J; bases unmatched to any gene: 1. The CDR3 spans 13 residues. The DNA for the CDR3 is TGTGCCAGCAGCCGGGACAGCCAAGAGACCCAGTACTTC. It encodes CASSRDSQETQYF.

CDR3 region: CASNEAGRDTYEQYF. CDR3 DNA: TGTGCCAGTAACGAAGCAGGGCGGGACACCTACGAGCAGTACTTC. The chain is built from TRBV19 and TRBJ2-7, with D perhaps TRBD1 or TRBD2 (6 bases each). Trimming cost V 7 bases and J 2 bases, with 18 bases left between them. The CDR3 covers 15 residues. Germline V gene lookup returns CDR1 LNHDA and CDR2 SQIVND (reference sequence).

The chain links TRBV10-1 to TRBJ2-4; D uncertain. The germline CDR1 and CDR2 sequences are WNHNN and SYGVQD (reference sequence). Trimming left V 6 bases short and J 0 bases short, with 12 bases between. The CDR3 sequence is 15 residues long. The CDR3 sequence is CASSHEVLAKNIQYF. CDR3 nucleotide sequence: TGCGCCAGCAGCCACGAAGTCCTAGCCAAAAACATTCAGTACTTC.

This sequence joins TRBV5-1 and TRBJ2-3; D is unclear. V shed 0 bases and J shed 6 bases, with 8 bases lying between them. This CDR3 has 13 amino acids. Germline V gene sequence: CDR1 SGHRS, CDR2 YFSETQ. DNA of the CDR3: TGCGCCAGCAGCTTGGCACGCTCGGATACGCAGTATTTT. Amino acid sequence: CASSLARSDTQYF.

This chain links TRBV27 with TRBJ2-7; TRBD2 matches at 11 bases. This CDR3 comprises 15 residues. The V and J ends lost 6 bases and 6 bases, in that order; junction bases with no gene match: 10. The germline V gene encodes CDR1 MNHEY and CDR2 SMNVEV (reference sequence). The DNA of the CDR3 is TGTGCCAGCAGGAAAGCTAGCGGGAGGAACCTCGAGCAGTACTTC. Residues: CASRKASGRNLEQYF.

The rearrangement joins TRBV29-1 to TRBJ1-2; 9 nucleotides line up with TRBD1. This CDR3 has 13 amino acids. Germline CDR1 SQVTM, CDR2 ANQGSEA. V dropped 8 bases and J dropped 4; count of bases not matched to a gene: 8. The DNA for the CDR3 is TGCAGCTTTACGGGACAGGGTATCTATGGCTACACCTTC. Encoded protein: CSFTGQGIYGYTF.

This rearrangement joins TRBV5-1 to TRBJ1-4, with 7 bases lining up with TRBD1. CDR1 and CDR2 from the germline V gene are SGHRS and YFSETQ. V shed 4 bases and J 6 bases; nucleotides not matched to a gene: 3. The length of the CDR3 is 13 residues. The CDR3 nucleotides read TGCGCCAGCAGCGACAGGGTCCATGAAAAACTGTTTTTT. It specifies CASSDRVHEKLFF.

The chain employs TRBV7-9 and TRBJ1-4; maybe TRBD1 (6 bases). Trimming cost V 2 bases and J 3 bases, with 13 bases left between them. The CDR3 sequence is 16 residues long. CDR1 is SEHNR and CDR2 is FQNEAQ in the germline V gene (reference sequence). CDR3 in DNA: TGTGCCAGCAGCTTACGGGCGGGGGCACCTAATGAAAAACTGTTTTTT. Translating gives CASSLRAGAPNEKLFF.

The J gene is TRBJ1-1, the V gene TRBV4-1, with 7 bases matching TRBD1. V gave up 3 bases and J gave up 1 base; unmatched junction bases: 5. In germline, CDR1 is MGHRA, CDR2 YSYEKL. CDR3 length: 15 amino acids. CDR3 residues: CASSQITGENTEAFF. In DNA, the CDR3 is TGCGCCAGCAGCCAGATCACAGGGGAGAACACTGAAGCTTTCTTT.

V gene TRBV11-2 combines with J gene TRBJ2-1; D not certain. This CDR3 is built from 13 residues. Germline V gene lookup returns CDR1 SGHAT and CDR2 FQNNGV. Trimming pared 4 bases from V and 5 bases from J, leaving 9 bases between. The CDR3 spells CASSSQTHNEQFF. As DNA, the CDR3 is TGTGCCAGCAGCTCGCAGACTCACAATGAGCAGTTCTTC.

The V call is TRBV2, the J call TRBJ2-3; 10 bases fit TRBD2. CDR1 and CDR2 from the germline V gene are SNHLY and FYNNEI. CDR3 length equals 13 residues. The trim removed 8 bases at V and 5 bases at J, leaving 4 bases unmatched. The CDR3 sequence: CASASGGGDTQYF. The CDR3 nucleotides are TGTGCCAGCGCTAGCGGGGGAGGAGATACGCAGTATTTT.

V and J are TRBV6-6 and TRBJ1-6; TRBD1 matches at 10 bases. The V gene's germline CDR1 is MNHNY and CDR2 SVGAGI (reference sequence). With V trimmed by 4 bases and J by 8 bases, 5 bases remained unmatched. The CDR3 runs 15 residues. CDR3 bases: TGTGCCAGCAGTTCCACGACAGGGGGCTATTCACCCCTCCACTTT. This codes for CASSSTTGGYSPLHF.

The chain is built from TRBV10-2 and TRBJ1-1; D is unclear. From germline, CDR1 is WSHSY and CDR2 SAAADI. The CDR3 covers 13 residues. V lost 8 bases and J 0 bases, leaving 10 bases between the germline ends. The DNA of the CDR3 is TGCGCCAGCCTTAGTAGCATGAACACTGAAGCTTTCTTT. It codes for CASLSSMNTEAFF.

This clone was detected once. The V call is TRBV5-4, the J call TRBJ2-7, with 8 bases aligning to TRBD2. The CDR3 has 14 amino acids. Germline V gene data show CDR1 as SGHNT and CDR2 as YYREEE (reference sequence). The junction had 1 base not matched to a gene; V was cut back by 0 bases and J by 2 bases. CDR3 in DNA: TGTGCCAGCAGCTTGGCGGGACTAGCCTACGAGCAGTACTTC. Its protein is CASSLAGLAYEQYF. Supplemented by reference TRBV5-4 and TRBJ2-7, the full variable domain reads ETGVTQSPTHLIKTRGQQVTLRCSSQSGHNTVSWYQQALGQGPQFIFQYYREEENGRGNFPPRFSGLQFPNYSSELNVNALELDDSALYLCASSLAGLAYEQYFGPGTRLTVT.

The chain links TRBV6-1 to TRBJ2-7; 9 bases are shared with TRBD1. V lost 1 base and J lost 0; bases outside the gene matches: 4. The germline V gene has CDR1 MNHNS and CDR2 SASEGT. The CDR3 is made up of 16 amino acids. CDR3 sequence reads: CASSEVGTGPSYEQYF. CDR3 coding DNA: TGTGCCAGCAGTGAAGTCGGGACAGGGCCCTCCTACGAGCAGTACTTC.

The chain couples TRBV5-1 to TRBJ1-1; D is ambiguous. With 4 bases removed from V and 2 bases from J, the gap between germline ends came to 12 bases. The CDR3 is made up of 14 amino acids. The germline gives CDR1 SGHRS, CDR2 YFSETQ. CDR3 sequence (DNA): TGCGCCAGCAGCGACCTCCCCTCAAACACTGAAGCTTTCTTT. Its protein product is CASSDLPSNTEAFF.

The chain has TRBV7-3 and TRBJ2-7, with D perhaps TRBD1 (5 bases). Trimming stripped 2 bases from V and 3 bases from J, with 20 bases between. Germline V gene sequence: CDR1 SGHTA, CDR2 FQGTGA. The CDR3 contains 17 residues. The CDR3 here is CASSLGWVTVEFYEQYF. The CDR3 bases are TGTGCCAGCAGCTTAGGTTGGGTGACAGTAGAATTCTACGAGCAGTACTTC.

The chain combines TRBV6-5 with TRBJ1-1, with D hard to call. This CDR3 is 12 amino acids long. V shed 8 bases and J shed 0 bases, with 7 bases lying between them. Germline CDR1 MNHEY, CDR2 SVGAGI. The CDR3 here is CASLGLNTEAFF. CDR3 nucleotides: TGTGCCAGCTTGGGATTGAACACTGAAGCTTTCTTT.

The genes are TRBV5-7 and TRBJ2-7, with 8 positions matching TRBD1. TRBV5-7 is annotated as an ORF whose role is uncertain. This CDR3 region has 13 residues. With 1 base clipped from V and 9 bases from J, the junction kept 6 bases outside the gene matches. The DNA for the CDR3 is TGTGCCAGCAGCTTGATCGGACAGGGAAGGCAGTACTTC. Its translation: CASSLIGQGRQYF.

The chain's CDR3 is CASSVGQGATDTQYF. The DNA of the CDR3 is TGTGCCAGCAGCGTGGGACAGGGCGCCACAGATACGCAGTATTTT. J is TRBJ2-3 and V is TRBV28, with 9 positions matching TRBD1. Germline V CDR1 and CDR2: MDHEN, SYDVKM. This CDR3 comprises 15 residues. V lost 6 bases, J lost 2 bases, and 6 bases stayed unmatched.

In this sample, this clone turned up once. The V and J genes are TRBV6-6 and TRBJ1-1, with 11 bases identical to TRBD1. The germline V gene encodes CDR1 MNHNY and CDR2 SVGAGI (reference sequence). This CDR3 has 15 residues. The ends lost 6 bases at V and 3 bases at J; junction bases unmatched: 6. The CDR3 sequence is CASRGQGARDTEAFF. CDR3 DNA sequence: TGTGCCAGCAGAGGACAGGGGGCTAGGGACACTGAAGCTTTCTTT.